The 11 T cell receptor beta chains presented below share a single source sample, sequenced in a study of CD8+ T cells in alopecia areata. cDNA prepared by RNA extraction and subsequent reverse transcription served as the template for sequencing. Repertoires were generated with immunoSEQ multiplex PCR, while TCRdb's copy carries only in-frame clones and drops some. The sample includes 190,000 or so clones, roughly 53% of them seen just once. The treatment was: oral pan-JAK inhibitor, 5-10 mg twice daily. Here the sequenced sample was CD8+ T cells sorted from blood, taken at week 24, from a patient treated with tofacitinib. Receptor source: a human donor with alopecia areata.

This clone was observed a handful of times. The chain is built from TRBV15 and TRBJ2-2, with D hard to call. The CDR3 sequence is 15 residues long. The ends were cut back, 5 bases at V and 4 bases at J, with 14 bases in the middle. Per the germline V gene, CDR1 is LNHNV and CDR2 is YYDKDF (reference sequence). In nucleotides, the CDR3 is TGTGCCACCAGCCCACCACCGGGCGGCACCGGGGAGCTGTTTTTT. This gives the protein CATSPPPGGTGELFF.

The rearrangement uses TRBV7-9 and TRBJ2-5, with 8 bases fitting TRBD2. The germline V gene encodes CDR1 SEHNR and CDR2 FQNEAQ (reference sequence). With V trimmed by 3 bases and J by 5 bases, 5 bases remained unmatched. The CDR3 contains 14 residues. CDR3 in amino acids: CASSLKRGSETQYF. CDR3 coding DNA: TGTGCCAGCAGCTTGAAGCGGGGGTCGGAGACCCAGTACTTC.

V is TRBV13 and J is TRBJ2-5; 7 bases fit TRBD2. Germline-derived CDR1 and CDR2 are PRHDT and FYEKMQ (reference sequence). The junction had 4 bases not matched to a gene; V was cut back by 0 bases and J by 0 bases. The CDR3 is 16 amino acids. The CDR3, as DNA: TGTGCCAGCAGCTTAGGGCGGGGGACGTACCAAGAGACCCAGTACTTC. Encoded protein: CASSLGRGTYQETQYF.

The V gene is TRBV6-6, the J gene TRBJ2-3; 10 positions agree with TRBD2. The germline V gene has CDR1 MNHNY and CDR2 SVGAGI (reference sequence). The J segment lost 3 bases and the V segment lost 8 bases, leaving 2 bases of the junction unmatched. This CDR3 has 13 residues. The CDR3 DNA is TGTGCCAGCGATAGCGGGGGGACAGATACGCAGTATTTT. Protein: CASDSGGTDTQYF.

The chain combines TRBV30 with TRBJ1-4; D possibly corresponds to TRBD1 (5 bases). Germline CDR1 reads GTSNPN; CDR2 reads SVGIG (reference sequence). Trimming removed 5 bases at V and 0 bases at J, with 10 bases between. This CDR3 is built from 14 residues. The CDR3 DNA follows: TGTGCCTGGCTAGACAGTGCAACTAATGAAAAACTGTTTTTT. It encodes CAWLDSATNEKLFF.

The genes are TRBV13 and TRBJ2-5; possible D gene TRBD2, 6 bases. Germline-derived CDR1 and CDR2 are PRHDT and FYEKMQ (reference sequence). V lost 5 bases and J 3 bases, leaving 31 bases between the germline ends. The CDR3 contains 20 residues. CDR3 sequence (DNA): TGTGCCAGCAGCCATCCTACCGGGGCAGGTCCCGGGAGAAAAAAAGAGACCCAGTACTTC. It translates to CASSHPTGAGPGRKKETQYF.

The V and J genes are TRBV4-1 and TRBJ2-3; D is undetermined. This CDR3 has 13 amino acids. From germline, CDR1 is MGHRA and CDR2 YSYEKL. The V and J ends lost 0 bases and 5 bases respectively, with 6 bases between them. The DNA for the CDR3 is TGCGCCAGCAGCCAAGATCATGGAGATACGCAGTATTTT. Translating gives CASSQDHGDTQYF.

This clone was picked up a small number of times. This chain connects TRBV5-1 to TRBJ2-3; D is possibly TRBD2 (6 bases). Per germline, CDR1 SGHRS and CDR2 YFSETQ. This CDR3 is built from 16 residues. The V end lost 1 base, the J end lost 6 bases, and 18 bases lay between the germline ends. The CDR3 spells CASSLRRRDPTDTQYF. The CDR3 DNA reads as TGCGCCAGCAGCTTGCGGCGGCGGGACCCCACGGATACGCAGTATTTT. The full variable domain, with the rest looked up from reference TRBV5-1 and TRBJ2-3, is KAGVTQTPRYLIKTRGQQVTLSCSPISGHRSVSWYQQTPGQGLQFLFEYFSETQRNKGNFPGRFSGRQFSNSRSEMNVSTLELGDSALYLCASSLRRRDPTDTQYFGPGTRLTVL.

This clone was observed a few times. This chain connects TRBV6-4 to TRBJ2-1; no definite D call. This CDR3 has 15 amino acids. Germline CDR1 is MRHNA and CDR2 is SNTAGT. V lost 4 bases and J lost 5, with 15 bases in between. The CDR3 here is CASSGWAGPNNEQFF. The CDR3 coding sequence is TGTGCCAGCAGTGGTTGGGCAGGCCCCAACAATGAGCAGTTCTTC.

V usage is TRBV7-9 and J usage is TRBJ2-5, with 8 nucleotides matching TRBD2. The CDR3 extends over 15 amino acids. CDR1 SEHNR and CDR2 FQNEAQ come from the germline V gene (reference sequence). V lost 1 base to trimming and J lost 2 bases; unmatched junction nucleotides: 3. CDR3 DNA: TGTGCCAGCAGCTTAGGCGGGGGGCTACAAGAGACCCAGTACTTC. This codes for CASSLGGGLQETQYF.

The chain couples TRBV6-4 to TRBJ1-2, with D hard to call. V lost 0 bases, J lost 7 bases, and 3 bases lay in between. Per germline, CDR1 MRHNA and CDR2 SNTAGT. The CDR3 has 11 residues. The chain's CDR3 is CASSDSAGYTF. CDR3 bases: TGTGCCAGCAGTGACTCTGCTGGCTACACCTTC.